One and the same sample provided the 20 T cell receptor beta chains below, sequenced in a study of beta chain features in type 1 diabetes. Study-wide points: In all four CD4+ subsets, TCRB CDR3 length was significantly, moderately reduced in type 1 diabetes.

Antigen specificity for these receptors is unknown. Isolated RNA was reverse transcribed in full, so expressed TCRB transcripts were sequenced. The repertoire was sequenced with immunoSEQ multiplex PCR; TCRdb's copy has only in-frame clones and lacks some. The sample records 150,000 to 200,000 clones, approximately 9% being singletons. Sample: central memory CD4+ T cells from blood. The receptors derive from a woman younger than 30 with type 1 diabetes.

This sequence joins TRBV7-2 and TRBJ2-5; D is possibly TRBD1 (6 bases). Germline V gene sequence: CDR1 SGHTA, CDR2 FQGNSA. The CDR3 covers 16 residues. The ends were cut back, 5 bases at V and 2 bases at J, with 18 bases in the middle. In DNA form, the CDR3 reads TGTGCCAGCAGCCGCGAGGCGAGGGGGATTCAAGAGACCCAGTACTTC. Its protein is CASSREARGIQETQYF.

The J gene is TRBJ1-2, the V gene TRBV30; perhaps TRBD1 as D (6 bases). This CDR3 is built from 17 residues. Deletions cut 0 bases from V and 8 bases from J, with 25 bases between. Germline CDR1 reads GTSNPN; CDR2 reads SVGIG (reference sequence). CDR3 nucleotide sequence: TGTGCCTGGAGTGTAGCCGGCGACAGGAGGTTGGAAAGGGGCTACACCTTC. It yields the protein CAWSVAGDRRLERGYTF.

This clone came up a few times. The chain recombines TRBV5-6 with TRBJ2-5; no reliable D call. Trimming stripped 0 bases from V and 5 bases from J, with 11 bases between. This CDR3 is 14 amino acids long. Germline loops: CDR1 SGHDT, CDR2 YYEEEE. The CDR3 spells CASSLGFESETQYF. The CDR3 region has the DNA TGTGCCAGCAGCTTGGGATTCGAGAGTGAGACCCAGTACTTC.

The chain couples TRBV11-3 to TRBJ1-1, with 7 positions matching TRBD1. CDR3 size: 12 residues. With V trimmed by 4 bases and J by 7 bases, 3 bases remained unmatched. CDR1 is SGHNT, CDR2 YENEEA, per germline. DNA of the CDR3: TGTGCCAGCAGCTCCGACAGGGTTGAAGCTTTCTTT. This sequence encodes CASSSDRVEAFF. The whole variable domain, filled in from reference TRBV11-3 and TRBJ1-1, reads EAGVVQSPRYKIIEKKQPVAFWCNPISGHNTLYWYLQNLGQGPELLIRYENEEAVDDSQLPKDRFSAERLKGVDSTLKIQPAELGDSAVYLCASSSDRVEAFFGQGTRLTVV.

The chain combines TRBV14 with TRBJ2-7; D might be TRBD2 (5 bases). The CDR3 is made up of 13 amino acids. The germline V and J ends were trimmed by 1 base and 4 bases, with 8 bases remaining between them. Germline V gene lookup returns CDR1 SGHDN and CDR2 FVKESK. CDR3 nucleotides: TGTGCCAGCAGCCAAGGTCCGGGATACGAGCAGTACTTC. Its translation: CASSQGPGYEQYF.

There are a few counts of this clone. This same CDR3 is encoded by further DNA sequences in the sample. This chain links TRBV29-1 with TRBJ2-6; weak D call: TRBD1 (5 bases). The CDR3 runs to 13 residues. Germline V gene sequence: CDR1 SQVTM, CDR2 ANQGSEA. The ends were cut back, 4 bases at V and 4 bases at J, with 8 bases in the middle. The CDR3 DNA reads as TGCAGCGTTGCTGGGGCCGGGGCCAACGTCCTGACTTTC. Its translation: CSVAGAGANVLTF.

J is TRBJ2-1 and V is TRBV6-5, with D hard to call. Germline-derived CDR1 and CDR2 are MNHEY and SVGAGI. V lost 2 bases, J lost 12 bases, and 14 bases lay in between. This CDR3 contains 13 residues. CDR3 DNA sequence: TGTGCCAGCAGTTACACTACCCGAAGTCCGCAGTTCTTC. It codes for CASSYTTRSPQFF.

The sample holds a few counts of this clone. The J gene is TRBJ2-5, the V gene TRBV7-9; 9 bases align to TRBD1. The J call may be wrong; the DNA end is better matched by TRBJ2-7. Germline V gene sequence: CDR1 SEHNR, CDR2 FQNEAQ (reference sequence). This CDR3 has 14 residues. Here the CDR3 reads CASSMDRGVSEQYF. CDR3 nucleotides: TGTGCCAGCAGCATGGACAGGGGCGTGAGCGAGCAGTACTTC.

The chain carries TRBV28 and TRBJ2-5; D is possibly TRBD1 (7 bases). V lost 1 base and J 5 bases, leaving 17 bases between the germline ends. The CDR3 sequence is 16 residues long. CDR1 and CDR2 (germline): MDHEN, SYDVKM. CDR3 in DNA: TGTGCCAGCAGTTTATTCAGGGGGGTGTTTCTGGAGACCCAGTACTTC. This encodes CASSLFRGVFLETQYF.

This rearrangement joins TRBV29-1 to TRBJ2-1, with unresolved D. The germline gives CDR1 SQVTM, CDR2 ANQGSEA. The CDR3 spans 17 residues. Trimming removed 4 bases from V and 0 bases from J, with 19 bases in between. CDR3 protein: CSVAVGLKASSYNEQFF. The CDR3 DNA follows: TGCAGCGTTGCCGTTGGTCTAAAAGCGAGCTCCTACAATGAGCAGTTCTTC.

The chain joins TRBV6-6 to TRBJ1-2, with 8 bases identical to TRBD1. This CDR3 comprises 14 residues. From germline, CDR1 is MNHNY and CDR2 SVGAGI (reference sequence). V gave up 5 bases and J gave up 8 bases; unmatched junction bases: 10. CDR3 amino acids: CASSLQTGGGGYTF. CDR3 bases: TGTGCCAGCAGTCTGCAAACAGGGGGAGGCGGCTACACCTTC.

The chain recombines TRBV4-3 with TRBJ2-1, with 8 bases that match TRBD2. CDR3 length: 13 residues. Looked up from germline, CDR1 is LGHNA and CDR2 is YSLEER. The ends lost 6 bases at V and 9 bases at J; junction bases unmatched: 7. This chain's CDR3 is CASSPGGSGEQFF. The CDR3 bases are TGCGCCAGCAGTCCGGGGGGGTCGGGTGAGCAGTTCTTC.

The V gene is TRBV11-3, the J gene TRBJ2-7; 11 nucleotides align to TRBD2. This CDR3 contains 17 residues. CDR1 is SGHNT and CDR2 is YENEEA in the germline V gene. V dropped 5 bases and J dropped 4; count of bases not matched to a gene: 13. The CDR3 loop is CASSLGVGTSGMYEQYF. The CDR3 nucleotides are TGTGCCAGCAGCCTAGGGGTAGGGACTAGCGGAATGTACGAGCAGTACTTC.

This clone has only a few counts. The chain has TRBV29-1 and TRBJ1-2; D is perhaps TRBD1 (5 bases). CDR1 SQVTM and CDR2 ANQGSEA come from the germline V gene. V dropped 1 base and J dropped 6 bases, with 9 bases sitting between them. The CDR3 runs to 12 residues. The CDR3 loop reads CSVEVGDHGYTF. DNA for the CDR3: TGCAGCGTTGAAGTAGGGGATCATGGCTACACCTTC.

This clone has only a few counts. For the CDR3, the DNA is TGTGCCAGCAGTTTAACAGGGGTCGAGCAGTACTTC. Translating gives CASSLTGVEQYF. The chain has TRBV28 and TRBJ2-7, with 7 nucleotides matching TRBD1. CDR1 MDHEN and CDR2 SYDVKM come from the germline V gene. V was pared by 2 bases and J by 6 bases, with 1 base of the junction left unmatched. This CDR3 has 12 residues.

This rearrangement joins TRBV11-2 to TRBJ2-2; TRBD1 might be the D (7 bases). Looked up from germline, CDR1 is SGHAT and CDR2 is FQNNGV. The CDR3 covers 18 residues. The V end lost 0 bases, the J end lost 0 bases, and 14 bases lay between the germline ends. The CDR3 spells CASSLDQGGSANTGELFF. Here the CDR3 DNA reads TGTGCCAGCAGCTTAGATCAGGGGGGCAGCGCGAACACCGGGGAGCTGTTTTTT. Full variable domain (outside the CDR3, taken from reference TRBV11-2 and TRBJ2-2): EAGVAQSPRYKIIEKRQSVAFWCNPISGHATLYWYQQILGQGPKLLIQFQNNGVVDDSQLPKDRFSAERLKGVDSTLKIQPAKLEDSAVYLCASSLDQGGSANTGELFFGEGSRLTVL.

A few counts support this clone. The J gene is TRBJ1-2, the V gene TRBV28; no clear D gene. The germline gives CDR1 MDHEN, CDR2 SYDVKM. Trimming stripped 2 bases from V and 4 bases from J, with 5 bases between. The length of the CDR3 is 12 residues. The CDR3 reads CASSLGSYGYTF. The CDR3 DNA is TGTGCCAGCAGTTTAGGCAGCTATGGCTACACCTTC.

This clone was seen only a few times. The V call is TRBV10-3, the J call TRBJ1-1; 7 bases align to TRBD1. V lost 3 bases, J lost 1 base, and 5 bases stayed unmatched. CDR3 size: 15 residues. CDR1 ENHRY and CDR2 SYGVKD come from the germline V gene. CDR3 loop: CAISEQGIGNTEAFF. CDR3 sequence (DNA): TGTGCCATCAGTGAACAGGGGATTGGGAACACTGAAGCTTTCTTT.

The chain joins TRBV18 to TRBJ1-4; D is unclear. The CDR3 consists of 14 residues. Per germline, CDR1 KGHSH and CDR2 LQKENI. V was cut by 0 bases and J by 8 bases, with 10 bases left in between. This CDR3 reads CASSPPSRREKLFF. The DNA of the CDR3 is TGTGCCAGCTCACCACCGTCCAGGCGAGAAAAACTGTTTTTT.

This clone was recorded a few times. This chain joins TRBV30 and TRBJ2-6, with 8 bases fitting TRBD1. The CDR3 totals 13 residues. In germline, CDR1 is GTSNPN, CDR2 SVGIG (reference sequence). V lost 8 bases and J lost 4; bases outside the gene matches: 4. The CDR3 reads CAGRGLGANVLTF. The CDR3 DNA follows: TGTGCCGGCAGGGGGCTGGGGGCCAACGTCCTGACTTTC.